The rows below give T cell receptor beta chains drawn from one sample of a study of Graves' ophthalmopathy and Graves' hyperthyroidism. TCRdb re-analysed the multiplex PCR reads in MiXCR, keeping a single row per CDR3 protein. The table lists about 150,000 distinct CDR3 sequences, around two fifths of them singletons. Sequenced: peripheral blood. The receptors originated from a woman in her thirties or forties with Graves' ophthalmopathy. Each CDR3 is given with its conserved first and last residue. D genes are given only for firm matches. Clone size is stated in some rows and not others, as once, few, many or a class when expanded.

cdr3_nt	cdr3_aa	v_call	j_call	clone_size	d_call
TGTGCCAGCAGCTTAGTTGCGGGGTCTTACAATGAGCAGTTCTTC	CASSLVAGSYNEQFF	TRBV11-2	TRBJ2-1	many	NA
TGTGCCAGCAGTGAATCTGTGGCAGATCAATGGCATCAGCCCCAGCATTTT	CASSESVADQWHQPQHF	TRBV6-1	TRBJ1-5	many	NA
TGTGCCAGCAGCTTAGCGCCGGCAGTGAACACTGAAGCTTTCTTT	CASSLAPAVNTEAFF	TRBV7-2	TRBJ1-1	many	NA
TGTGCCAGCAGTTTACGACAGGGAAGGGGATCAGAGACCCAGTACTTC	CASSLRQGRGSETQYF	TRBV12-3/TRBV12-4	TRBJ2-5	many	TRBD1
TGTACGTCGGGACTCGGAGGCGACGAGCAGTACTTC	CTSGLGGDEQYF	TRBV11-2	TRBJ2-7	NA	NA
TGCAGTGCTACTAGCGGGAGTCGAGAGACCCAGTACTTC	CSATSGSRETQYF	TRBV20-1	TRBJ2-5	NA	TRBD2
TGCAGTGCGGAGGGGACAGGGGGAAGACTAGCGAACTACGAGCAGTACTTC	CSAEGTGGRLANYEQYF	TRBV20-1	TRBJ2-7	many	TRBD1
TGTGCCAGCAGCTCCCCAACCACAGGGGCAGAGACCCAGTACTTC	CASSSPTTGAETQYF	TRBV7-2	TRBJ2-5	NA	TRBD1
TGTGCCAGCAGTGACGTTACCGCCTCCTTC	CASSDVTASF	TRBV6-1	TRBJ2-7	NA	NA
TGTGCCAGTGGCTTCCCAGGGGGCGGCCAAGAGACCCAGTACTTC	CASGFPGGGQETQYF	TRBV19	TRBJ2-5	NA	TRBD1
TGTGCCAGCAGCGTAAGTCAGGGAGGTTCACCCCTCCACTTT	CASSVSQGGSPLHF	TRBV9	TRBJ1-6	many	NA
TGTGCCAGCGGGGGACAGGCGAATTCACCCCTCCACTTT	CASGGQANSPLHF	TRBV6-5	TRBJ1-6	NA	TRBD1
TGTGCCAGCAGAGACAGGGTCGGAGGAAACACCATATATTTT	CASRDRVGGNTIYF	TRBV6-1	TRBJ1-3	NA	TRBD1
TGTGCCAGCAAAATTTCGATGGGTGGAGAGACCCAGTACTTC	CASKISMGGETQYF	TRBV28	TRBJ2-5	NA	NA
TGTGCCAGCAGTTTATCGTTGCAGACTGAAGCTTTCTTT	CASSLSLQTEAFF	TRBV27	TRBJ1-1	NA	NA
TGTGCCACCAGTGTGGAGAATAGCAATCAGCCCCAGCATTTT	CATSVENSNQPQHF	TRBV24-1	TRBJ1-5	NA	NA
TGTGCCAGCAGCTCTACTACTAGCGGGGGCTACGAGCAGTACTTC	CASSSTTSGGYEQYF	TRBV6-5	TRBJ2-7	few	TRBD2
TGCAGTGCTCCCCCCGGGACAGAAAATCAGCCCCAGCATTTT	CSAPPGTENQPQHF	TRBV20-1	TRBJ1-5	NA	TRBD1
TGTGCCAGCAGGGGGAGGACAGGAAAGAGCGCTGAAGCTTTCTTT	CASRGRTGKSAEAFF	TRBV6-1	TRBJ1-1	NA	TRBD1
TGTGCCAGCAGCCTCGGATCCTCGGGCTATGGCTACACCTTC	CASSLGSSGYGYTF	TRBV11-2	TRBJ1-2	NA	NA
TGTGCCAGCAGCACAAAACGACTCAGGAGAGGAAACACCATATATTTT	CASSTKRLRRGNTIYF	TRBV7-8	TRBJ1-3	NA	NA
TGTGCCAGCAGTGAAGCTTTCTTT	CASSEAFF	TRBV12-3/TRBV12-4	TRBJ1-1	NA	NA
TGTGCCAGCAGTCCAAGCCTTACGGGTGGCCAGTACTTC	CASSPSLTGGQYF	TRBV12-3/TRBV12-4	TRBJ2-5	NA	NA
TGTGCCAGCAGCGGACAGGGGGGCGCCGATGGCTACACCTTC	CASSGQGGADGYTF	TRBV27	TRBJ1-2	many	TRBD1
TGTGCCAGCAGTTTATGGTCGTACTTC	CASSLWSYF	TRBV27	TRBJ2-7	NA	NA
TGTGCCAGCAGTTATGGGGACACCATATATTTT	CASSYGDTIYF	TRBV6-5	TRBJ1-3	many	NA
TGTGCCAGCAGTTTATCCCTGACAACAAGCAATCAGCCCCAGCATTTT	CASSLSLTTSNQPQHF	TRBV27	TRBJ1-5	many	NA
TGTGCCAGCAGTAGGGGTCCCCTAGGCCAAGAGACCCAGTACTTC	CASSRGPLGQETQYF	TRBV6-2/TRBV6-3	TRBJ2-5	NA	NA
TGTGCCAGCAGACCGGGGTTGGGTCAGCCCCAGCATTTT	CASRPGLGQPQHF	TRBV6-2/TRBV6-3	TRBJ1-5	NA	NA
TGTGCCAGCAAGGGACAGGGAAGCGAGCAGTACTTC	CASKGQGSEQYF	TRBV7-9	TRBJ2-7	NA	TRBD1
TGTGCCAGCAGCTCGCACAGTCTGCAGGAGACCCAGTACTTC	CASSSHSLQETQYF	TRBV13	TRBJ2-5	few	NA
TGTGCCAGCAGTGAACAGGGGACAGGGATAGCCAAAAACATTCAGTACTTC	CASSEQGTGIAKNIQYF	TRBV2	TRBJ2-4	many	TRBD1
TGTGCTAGTGGTTTGACCCCCACTAGCCCAAACTACGAGCAGTACTTC	CASGLTPTSPNYEQYF	TRBV12-5	TRBJ2-7	NA	NA
TGTGCTACCTCCCCACAGGGCGGAATCACCGGGGAGCTGTTTTTT	CATSPQGGITGELFF	TRBV12-5	TRBJ2-2	NA	NA
TGTGCCAGCAGTTTCCTGCGGAACACCGGGGAGCTGTTTTTT	CASSFLRNTGELFF	TRBV12-3/TRBV12-4	TRBJ2-2	NA	NA
TGTGCCACTCTAGGCCGGGACGTAGATCAGGGGGAGACCCAGTACTTC	CATLGRDVDQGETQYF	TRBV6-1	TRBJ2-5	NA	NA
TGTGCCAGCAGCGACCAAGGACGGATGAACACTGAAGCTTTCTTT	CASSDQGRMNTEAFF	TRBV6-2/TRBV6-3	TRBJ1-1	NA	NA
TGCAGTGCTAGATACGAGACCCAGTACTTC	CSARYETQYF	TRBV20-1	TRBJ2-5	NA	NA
TGCAGCGTTGTTGGCCGGGAGTACGAGCAGTACTTC	CSVVGREYEQYF	TRBV29-1	TRBJ2-7	NA	NA
TGTGCCAGCTGTTGGACAAAGAGCACTGAAGCTTTCTTT	CASCWTKSTEAFF	TRBV2	TRBJ1-1	NA	NA
TGTGCCAGCAGGGGGGACAGGTCTAATAATCAGCCCCAGCATTTT	CASRGDRSNNQPQHF	TRBV2	TRBJ1-5	many	TRBD1
TGTGCCAGCAGCTACGGCCGGGGGCGCTCGTCCTACGAGCAGTACTTC	CASSYGRGRSSYEQYF	TRBV12-3/TRBV12-4	TRBJ2-7	NA	NA
TGTGCCAGCAGTTACGTATCGAACACCGGGGAGCTGTTTTTT	CASSYVSNTGELFF	TRBV6-5	TRBJ2-2	NA	NA
TGTGCCAGTAGCGGGGACGGAATACTCACTGAAGCTTTCTTT	CASSGDGILTEAFF	TRBV2	TRBJ1-1	many	NA
TGTGCCAGCAGTTACTCTGGGACAGCGAACTTGGTTGGGGAGCTGTTTTTT	CASSYSGTANLVGELFF	TRBV6-2/TRBV6-3	TRBJ2-2	many	TRBD1
TGCGCCAGCAGCTTGGTGGATTCGGCCCTCCACTTT	CASSLVDSALHF	TRBV5-1	TRBJ1-6	many	NA
TGTGCCAGCAGTCCGAGGGTCCCCCCTAACTATGGCTACACCTTC	CASSPRVPPNYGYTF	TRBV12-3/TRBV12-4	TRBJ1-2	NA	NA